A single sample gave rise to the 13 T cell receptor beta chains below, sequenced in a study of a mutant IDH1 vaccine in newly diagnosed glioma. No antigen has been identified for these receptors. As for time point: week 5, during vaccination. All doses held 300 ug of mutant IDH1 20-mer peptide, with topical imiquimod. Sequencing used immunoSEQ multiplex PCR; TCRdb keeps in-frame clones, though not all of them. Counted here are tens of thousands of clones, roughly nine tenths occurring once; the ten biggest clones make up roughly 0.56%. Sequencing used PBMCs, obtained from a glioma patient whose treatment included an IDH1 peptide vaccine. The receptor source for this set is a woman aged 50 to 65 with glioma.

The sample holds a few counts of this clone. The chain employs TRBV30 and TRBJ2-1; no clear D. The CDR3 extends over 13 amino acids. CDR1 GTSNPN and CDR2 SVGIG come from the germline V gene (reference sequence). V was shortened by 0 bases and J by 6 bases, with 9 bases between the two germline ends. The CDR3: CAWSVLSSNEQFF. For the CDR3, the DNA is TGTGCCTGGAGTGTACTAAGCTCCAATGAGCAGTTCTTC.

The CDR3 DNA follows: TGTGCCAGCACAGGGGATAGCAATCAGCCCCAGCATTTT. Protein product: CASTGDSNQPQHF. V usage is TRBV2 and J usage is TRBJ1-5; tentatively, D is TRBD1 (6 bases). The CDR3 is 13 amino acids. Germline CDR1 reads SNHLY; CDR2 reads FYNNEI. Trimming cost V 7 bases and J 0 bases, with 7 bases left between them.

The chain couples TRBV2 to TRBJ2-7; a possible D gene is TRBD1 (5 bases). The germline V gene has CDR1 SNHLY and CDR2 FYNNEI. The CDR3 is made up of 14 amino acids. Trimming cost V 2 bases and J 4 bases, with 12 bases left between them. As DNA, the CDR3 is TGTGCCAGCAGTGAAAACAGGATTCCATACGAGCAGTACTTC. It yields the protein CASSENRIPYEQYF. Filled out from reference TRBV2 and TRBJ2-7, the complete variable domain reads EPEVTQTPSHQVTQMGQEVILRCVPISNHLYFYWYRQILGQKVEFLVSFYNNEISEKSEIFDDQFSVERPDGSNFTLKIRSTKLEDSAMYFCASSENRIPYEQYFGPGTRLTVT.

The chain employs TRBV28 and TRBJ1-2, with TRBD1 identical over 9 bases. The CDR3 contains 13 residues. Trimming at V came to 5 bases and at J to 11 bases, leaving 9 bases not matched to a gene. Per the germline V gene, CDR1 is MDHEN and CDR2 is SYDVKM. CDR3 residues: CASSPQGARGYTF. In DNA, the CDR3 is TGTGCCAGCAGTCCACAGGGGGCGAGAGGGTACACCTTC.

The gene calls are TRBV14 and TRBJ2-1; a possible D gene is TRBD2 (6 bases). The V gene lost 6 bases and the J gene lost 4 bases, with 10 bases spanning the gap. Looked up from germline, CDR1 is SGHDN and CDR2 is FVKESK. CDR3 length: 13 amino acids. As DNA, the CDR3 is TGTGCCAGCAGACGGGACTTGTACAATGAGCAGTTCTTC. Protein sequence: CASRRDLYNEQFF.

This clone has just one count. The chain uses TRBV7-9 and TRBJ1-1; D remains unclear. The CDR3 contains 11 residues. V was cut by 4 bases and J by 5 bases, with 5 bases left in between. Germline assignment: CDR1 SEHNR and CDR2 FQNEAQ (reference sequence). CDR3 coding DNA: TGTGCCAGCAGCTACGGAACTGAAGCTTTCTTT. Translation gives CASSYGTEAFF.

The V call is TRBV6-5, the J call TRBJ1-2; 9 nucleotides match TRBD1. V gave up 0 bases and J gave up 8 bases; unmatched junction bases: 7. CDR1 and CDR2 (germline): MNHEY, SVGAGI. This CDR3 has 15 amino acids. The CDR3 nucleotides read TGTGCCAGCAGTTACTCGGGACAGGGACCCTTGGGCTACACCTTC. This encodes CASSYSGQGPLGYTF.

The gene calls are TRBV7-9 and TRBJ2-7, with D maybe TRBD1 (6 bases). The CDR3 consists of 15 residues. Germline CDR1 reads SEHNR; CDR2 reads FQNEAQ (reference sequence). Trimming left V 3 bases short and J 2 bases short, with 14 bases between. The CDR3 bases are TGTGCCAGCAGCTTTCCAGCCCACAGGGCCTACGAGCAGTACTTC. It specifies CASSFPAHRAYEQYF.

This chain links TRBV27 with TRBJ2-1; no clear D gene. Germline V CDR1 and CDR2: MNHEY, SMNVEV (reference sequence). Trimming stripped 7 bases from V and 4 bases from J, with 14 bases between. The CDR3 contains 14 residues. CDR3 DNA: TGTGCCAGCACCTACCGACCAGATTACAATGAGCAGTTCTTC. Residues: CASTYRPDYNEQFF.

The gene calls are TRBV10-3 and TRBJ1-4, with TRBD1 matching over 10 bases. Germline CDR1 is ENHRY and CDR2 is SYGVKD. The J segment lost 10 bases and the V segment lost 11 bases, leaving 7 bases of the junction unmatched. CDR3 size: 12 residues. Here the CDR3 DNA reads TGTGCCGCCTCGGACAGGGGGGGAAAACTGTTTTTT. Amino acids: CAASDRGGKLFF.

V gene TRBV7-9 combines with J gene TRBJ1-6; 9 bases agree with TRBD1. This CDR3 has 15 residues. Trimming cost V 5 bases and J 8 bases; bases outside gene matches: 7. Germline assignment: CDR1 SEHNR and CDR2 FQNEAQ (reference sequence). As DNA, the CDR3 is TGTGCCAGCAGCCCACCGGGACAGGGAGATTCACCCCTCCACTTT. It codes for CASSPPGQGDSPLHF.

The chain recombines TRBV19 with TRBJ2-7, with 12 positions matching TRBD1. CDR3 length equals 15 residues. V lost 6 bases, J lost 5 bases, and 8 bases stayed unmatched. Germline lookup yields CDR1 LNHDA and CDR2 SQIVND (reference sequence). This chain's CDR3 is CASSSRDRGPDEQYF. CDR3 sequence (DNA): TGTGCCAGTAGCTCACGGGACAGGGGGCCCGACGAGCAGTACTTC.

The gene calls are TRBV4-1 and TRBJ2-1, with a possible D match to TRBD2 (5 bases). This CDR3 comprises 17 residues. The V gene's germline CDR1 is MGHRA and CDR2 YSYEKL. Trimming cost V 3 bases and J 3 bases, with 18 bases left between them. The CDR3 reads CASSHSKGARGYNEQFF. The CDR3, as DNA: TGCGCCAGCAGCCACTCAAAGGGCGCCCGGGGCTACAATGAGCAGTTCTTC.